This paragraph covers one T cell receptor (beta chain) sequence. Antigen: not known. The V and J ends lost 4 bases and 6 bases, in that order; junction bases with no gene match: 11. The CDR3 is made up of 16 amino acids. Germline V CDR1 and CDR2: LNHDA, SQIVND (reference sequence). This sample is part of a study of naive and memory T cell subsets. Study outcomes and limitations: Diversity fell and Gini index rose from naive through CM, EM, EMRA. Naive repertoires, especially CD8, held a few larger clonotypes, possibly memory cells re-expressing CD45RA. There was no ground truth to check naive and memory subset results.

Both TRBC1 and TRBC2 were covered by a beta constant-region primer of two equimolar oligonucleotides. Ligated cDNA was amplified by four rounds of PCR with nested alpha and beta constant-region primers and SP2. An oligonucleotide with the SP2 primer and a 12-nucleotide UMI was ligated to the cDNA 3' end. TCRdb re-derived calls from the UMI-ligation and nested PCR reads in MiXCR, one entry per CDR3 protein. The data hold 150,000 or so distinct CDR3 sequences, with roughly 23% observed a single time. Cells stained for CD3, CD4, CD8, CD45RA, CD27 and viability were sorted into four CD45RA/CD27 subsets.

The sample taken for sequencing was naive CD4+ T cells from blood. The chain joins TRBV19 to TRBJ2-1; 8 bases are a match to TRBD2. The source of this sequence is a human donor in good health. DNA for the CDR3: TGTGCCAGTAGTACCTCGTGGCTAGCGGGCTTCAATGAGCAGTTCTTC. Translating gives CASSTSWLAGFNEQFF.